Sequencing of this T cell receptor beta chain was carried out in a study of T cells expressing NK-cell markers. Whole-study results and caveats: Whether expanded NKG2C+ T cell clones were HCMV-specific remained unclear.

About this clonotype itself: Its specificity is unknown.

The CDR3 spans 15 residues. Looked up from germline, CDR1 is MNHNS and CDR2 is SASEGT. With the 5' RACE reads reprocessed, TCRdb shows one record per CDR3 protein and no DNA. The repertoire table contains about 380,000 distinct CDR3 sequences. The chain is built from TRBV6-1 and TRBJ1-4; TCRdb's D gene call, TRBD1, goes unchecked for lack of DNA. Sequencing input: blood T cells: a sorted CD56 or NKG2C T cell subset, CD4+ or CD8+ T cells, or bulk PBMC T cells (not recorded which). This TCR came from a man aged 18 to 69 in good health. CDR3 amino acids: CASSRQGAVGEKLFF.